The clone carrying this TCR beta chain was counted between two and nine times. Its specificity is unknown. V lost 4 bases, J lost 5 bases, and 13 bases stayed unmatched. Germline V CDR1 and CDR2: MNHEY, SVGEGT. This CDR3 has 16 residues. These data come from a study of T cells after yellow fever vaccination. 5'RACE template switching added a universal primer site and UMIs to TCR cDNA. TCRdb used MiXCR to reprocess the 5' RACE reads, holding one entry per CDR3 protein. This table has hundreds of thousands of distinct CDR3 sequences, about 12% appearing once. Findings of the study overall: Most clones from primary vaccination were detected again post-booster (roughly 96% CD4, approximately 90% CD8). One caveat is that FACS-sorted repertoires could contain abundant clonotypes contaminating from the bulk population.

This receptor was obtained from a man younger than 40 who received the YFV17D yellow fever vaccine. Source: PBMCs, taken on the day of the yellow fever booster vaccination. J is TRBJ2-7 and V is TRBV6-2 or TRBV6-3; 8 nucleotides line up with TRBD1. The CDR3 sequence is CASSFLRRTGYNEQYF. The DNA for the CDR3 is TGTGCCAGCAGTTTCCTACGACGGACAGGGTACAACGAGCAGTACTTC.